Below, 21 T cell receptor beta chains from the same sample are listed, as sequenced in a study of cytotoxic CD8 clonotypes in ibrutinib-treated CLL. Clones were read by immunoSEQ multiplex PCR, and TCRdb kept only the in-frame ones, dropping some. In the table there are about 63,000 clones, 57% of which are singletons. The sequences come from PBMCs, collected after 12 months of ibrutinib treatment. Receptors originate from a human donor with chronic lymphocytic leukemia.

This chain links TRBV6-6 with TRBJ1-3; D is undetermined. Germline CDR1 MNHNY, CDR2 SVGAGI (reference sequence). CDR3 length equals 16 residues. V was shortened by 2 bases and J by 5 bases, with 16 bases between the two germline ends. The CDR3 DNA follows: TGTGCCAGCAGTTACACCGATTGGACGGAGCGAAACACCATATATTTT. Its protein product is CASSYTDWTERNTIYF.

This rearrangement joins TRBV6-6 to TRBJ2-1; D perhaps matches TRBD1 (6 bases). CDR3 length: 12 amino acids. V shed 6 bases and J shed 10 bases, with 13 bases lying between them. CDR1 and CDR2 from the germline V gene are MNHNY and SVGAGI (reference sequence). CDR3 bases: TGTGCCAGCAGCTACAGGGACGAGGAGCAGTTCTTC. Its translation: CASSYRDEEQFF.

The V and J genes are TRBV7-9 and TRBJ2-3; TRBD1 is a possible D gene (6 bases). This CDR3 spans 14 amino acids. Trimming shortened V by 2 bases and J by 1 base, and 7 bases separated the two germline ends. Germline values: CDR1 SEHNR, CDR2 FQNEAQ (reference sequence). The CDR3, as DNA: TGTGCCAGCAGCTTATGGGGGCGCACAGATACGCAGTATTTT. It specifies CASSLWGRTDTQYF.

The V call is TRBV6-5, the J call TRBJ2-7; D call uncertain. V gave up 11 bases and J gave up 3 bases, with 5 bases separating them. This CDR3 has 9 amino acids. Germline V gene lookup returns CDR1 MNHEY and CDR2 SVGAGI. The CDR3 bases are TGTGCCGGGGTCTACGAGCAGTACGTC. As protein: CAGVYEQYV.

The J gene is TRBJ1-2, the V gene TRBV6-5; D might be TRBD1 (6 bases). The CDR3 consists of 15 residues. Trimming shortened V by 2 bases and J by 2 bases, and 12 bases separated the two germline ends. Germline CDR1 reads MNHEY; CDR2 reads SVGAGI. The CDR3 loop reads CASSYVQGSNYGYTF. CDR3 DNA sequence: TGTGCCAGCAGTTACGTCCAGGGGTCCAACTATGGCTACACCTTC.

This clone appeared a few times. The chain employs TRBV5-4 and TRBJ2-7; D gene ambiguous. Germline assignment: CDR1 SGHNT and CDR2 YYREEE (reference sequence). Trimming pared 1 base from V and 5 bases from J, leaving 10 bases between. The CDR3 extends over 13 amino acids. CDR3 sequence: CASSLYNSDEQYV. CDR3 nucleotide sequence: TGTGCCAGCAGCTTGTACAACTCGGACGAGCAGTACGTC.

This clone was counted between two and nine times. This rearrangement joins TRBV20-1 to TRBJ2-1; unclear D gene. The germline gives CDR1 DFQATT, CDR2 SNEGSKA (reference sequence). The CDR3 length is 11 residues. The V and J ends lost 3 bases and 9 bases respectively, with 9 bases between them. The CDR3 DNA reads as TGCAGTGCTAGGAGCTTATTTGAGCAGTTCTTC. Encoded protein: CSARSLFEQFF.

This chain connects TRBV4-1 to TRBJ2-6; D is unresolved. The ends were cut back, 3 bases at V and 0 bases at J, with 9 bases in the middle. Germline V gene lookup returns CDR1 MGHRA and CDR2 YSYEKL. This CDR3 is built from 16 residues. The CDR3 spells CASSQPQLSGANVLTF. CDR3 nucleotides: TGCGCCAGCAGCCAGCCACAGCTCTCTGGGGCCAACGTCCTGACTTTC.

The chain combines TRBV19 with TRBJ2-4; the D gene is possibly TRBD2 (5 bases). Per germline, CDR1 LNHDA and CDR2 SQIVND (reference sequence). Trimming cost V 4 bases and J 9 bases, with 25 bases left between them. CDR3 length: 17 residues. CDR3 in DNA: TGTGCCAGTAGTACTTTGGGGAGTGGAGGCCCCGGAGCCATTCAGTACTTC. Protein sequence: CASSTLGSGGPGAIQYF.

V is TRBV18 and J is TRBJ2-3; no clear D. V was pared by 8 bases and J by 1 base, with 13 bases between. The CDR3 has 14 amino acids. Germline CDR1 is KGHSH and CDR2 is LQKENI. The CDR3 is CASNQGMGTDTQYF. CDR3 bases: TGTGCCAGCAATCAAGGGATGGGCACAGATACGCAGTATTTT.

The V and J genes are TRBV7-2 and TRBJ2-1; maybe TRBD2 (6 bases). Deletions cut 1 base from V and 2 bases from J, with 9 bases between. The CDR3 extends over 15 amino acids. Germline CDR1 is SGHTA and CDR2 is FQGNSA. This chain's CDR3 is CASSLVPGAYNEQFF. Here the CDR3 DNA reads TGTGCCAGCAGCTTAGTACCGGGAGCCTACAATGAGCAGTTCTTC.

This clone has only one observation. The rearrangement joins TRBV29-1 to TRBJ2-2, with 8 positions matching TRBD2. This CDR3 comprises 15 residues. From germline, CDR1 is SQVTM and CDR2 ANQGSEA. J was trimmed by 7 bases and V by 4 bases; bases with no gene match: 11. The CDR3 spells CSVVASGGWGGELFF. The DNA of the CDR3 is TGCAGCGTTGTGGCCAGCGGGGGTTGGGGCGGGGAGCTGTTTTTT.

The chain is built from TRBV6-6 and TRBJ2-1; TRBD2 matches at 8 bases. Germline V CDR1 and CDR2: MNHNY, SVGAGI (reference sequence). With 6 bases clipped from V and 7 bases from J, the junction kept 11 bases outside the gene matches. This CDR3 is 15 amino acids long. For the CDR3, the DNA is TGTGCCAGCAGCCCAGGGGTAGCGGGAAGGAATGAGCAGTTCTTC. As protein: CASSPGVAGRNEQFF.

This chain joins TRBV6-5 and TRBJ2-7; possible D gene TRBD2, 5 bases. The ends were cut back, 6 bases at V and 0 bases at J, with 15 bases in the middle. This CDR3 region has 15 residues. The germline gives CDR1 MNHEY, CDR2 SVGAGI. CDR3 sequence reads: CASRTPGLSSYEQYF. The CDR3 nucleotides are TGTGCCAGCAGGACCCCGGGATTATCCTCCTACGAGCAGTACTTC.

This clone was recorded once. The chain joins TRBV28 to TRBJ1-1; D is possibly TRBD1 (6 bases). V was clipped by 4 bases and J by 0 bases, with 18 bases between them. This CDR3 is 17 amino acids long. In germline, CDR1 is MDHEN, CDR2 SYDVKM. The CDR3 DNA reads TGTGCCAGCAGTTCCTTCCCCGGGGGGCAGATGAACACTGAAGCTTTCTTT. Its protein is CASSSFPGGQMNTEAFF.

This clone was picked up a small number of times. The genes are TRBV30 and TRBJ2-7; TRBD2 matches 9 bases. Germline lookup yields CDR1 GTSNPN and CDR2 SVGIG (reference sequence). The junction had 12 bases not matched to a gene; V was cut back by 0 bases and J by 6 bases. The CDR3 extends over 16 amino acids. The CDR3 region is CAWSVAGLAKPSEQYF. The CDR3 DNA reads as TGTGCCTGGAGTGTAGCAGGACTAGCGAAACCATCCGAGCAGTACTTC.

The chain links TRBV11-2 to TRBJ2-1; perhaps TRBD2 as D (5 bases). V lost 4 bases, J lost 9 bases, and 22 bases lay in between. The CDR3 loop spans 16 amino acids. Germline CDR1 is SGHAT and CDR2 is FQNNGV. CDR3 nucleotides: TGTGCCAGCAGCTCCCCCGGGGTGGGAATAGGAATTGAGCAGTTCTTC. The encoded protein is CASSSPGVGIGIEQFF.

The rearrangement links TRBV19 to TRBJ2-3; 7 nucleotides line up with TRBD1. The ends lost 4 bases at V and 0 bases at J; junction bases unmatched: 7. CDR1 LNHDA and CDR2 SQIVND come from the germline V gene (reference sequence). This CDR3 spans 16 amino acids. The CDR3 DNA is TGTGCCAGTAGTAAGGGACAGACCACTAGCACAGATACGCAGTATTTT. Its protein is CASSKGQTTSTDTQYF.

This clone was recorded a few times. This chain links TRBV5-4 with TRBJ2-1; 7 bases map to TRBD1. Germline values: CDR1 SGHNT, CDR2 YYREEE (reference sequence). CDR3 size: 17 residues. Trimming at V came to 1 base and at J to 3 bases, leaving 10 bases not matched to a gene. The CDR3 DNA follows: TGTGCCAGCAGCTTGTTAAGTTGGACAGGCAACTACAATGAGCAGTTCTTC. Protein product: CASSLLSWTGNYNEQFF.

In its sample, this clone ranks as medium-sized (0.01 to 0.1%). Additional DNA sequences in this sample encode the identical CDR3. This chain links TRBV30 with TRBJ1-1; TRBD1 matches at 7 bases. The CDR3 runs to 13 residues. Trimming took 4 bases from V and 3 from J; bases not matched to a gene: 5. Germline V lookup: CDR1 GTSNPN, CDR2 SVGIG (reference sequence). CDR3: CAWKRGRDTEAFF. The CDR3 DNA reads as TGTGCCTGGAAAAGGGGGCGGGACACTGAAGCTTTCTTT.

V usage is TRBV19 and J usage is TRBJ1-5, with a tentative D call TRBD1 (6 bases). Germline V CDR1 and CDR2: LNHDA, SQIVND (reference sequence). CDR3 size: 14 residues. V gave up 7 bases and J gave up 5 bases, with 15 bases separating them. The CDR3 nucleotides are TGTGCCAGTATGGGCCGACAGGTGTATCAGCCCCAGCATTTT. Protein sequence: CASMGRQVYQPQHF.